What follows describes a single TCR beta chain. Its antigen remains unidentified. PBMCs were isolated at a quantity of at least 6 million per sample. A second PCR of about 7 to 11 cycles used a sample-barcoded 5' primer and a J-beta primer mix. At least 2.5 million CDR3-containing paired-end reads were obtained per sample. MiXCR, applied by TCRdb to the 5' RACE reads, yields one record per CDR3 protein. This table holds about 1,400,000 distinct CDR3 sequences, 42% found once. These data originate in a study of blood T cells in healthy people across ages. Study-wide results and caveats: While age rose, TCR beta diversity per million T cells dropped in a roughly linear way. Higher naive T cell percentage went strongly together with higher TCR beta diversity.

Germline V gene sequence: CDR1 SGHRS, CDR2 YFSETQ. V shed 4 bases, J shed 4 bases, and the junction held 9 bases outside the gene matches. The length of the CDR3 is 15 residues. Material for sequencing was blood. The sequence was collected from a woman between 18 and 30 years old in good health. The gene calls are TRBV5-1 and TRBJ2-3; 7 nucleotides match TRBD2. The CDR3 protein is CASSLTGGGADTQYF. The CDR3 DNA is TGCGCCAGCAGCCTGACGGGGGGAGGCGCAGATACGCAGTATTTT.